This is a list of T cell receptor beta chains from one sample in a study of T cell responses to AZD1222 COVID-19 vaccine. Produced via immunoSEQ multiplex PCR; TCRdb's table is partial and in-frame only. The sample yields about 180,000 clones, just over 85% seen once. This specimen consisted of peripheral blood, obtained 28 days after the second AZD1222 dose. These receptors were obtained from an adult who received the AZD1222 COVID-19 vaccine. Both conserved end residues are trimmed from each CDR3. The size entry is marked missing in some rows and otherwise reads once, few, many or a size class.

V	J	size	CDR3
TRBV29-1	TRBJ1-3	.	SVVEADLLSGNTIY
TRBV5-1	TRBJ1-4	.	ASSPEGDADPKTNEKLF
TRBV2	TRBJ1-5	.	ATDTFPGNQPQH
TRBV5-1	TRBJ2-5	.	ASSLAPGPQETQY
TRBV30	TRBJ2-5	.	AWSGGPETQY
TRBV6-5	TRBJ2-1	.	ASSYTTGGGAGEQF
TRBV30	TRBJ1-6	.	AWSVNRQDNSPLH
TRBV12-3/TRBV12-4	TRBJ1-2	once	ASSPTGGYGYT
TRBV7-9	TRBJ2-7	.	ASSPPFRQGLYEQY
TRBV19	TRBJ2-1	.	ASRLTASSYNEQF
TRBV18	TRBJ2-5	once	ASSPRTSGAGETQY
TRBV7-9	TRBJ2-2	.	ASSQGYGELF
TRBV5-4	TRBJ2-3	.	ASSLKLAGTDTQY
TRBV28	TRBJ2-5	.	ASIGAPGQETQY
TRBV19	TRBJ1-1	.	ATKSGPEAF
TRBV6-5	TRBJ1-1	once	ASSWGTLGAEAF
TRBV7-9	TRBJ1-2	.	ASSLAGGYT
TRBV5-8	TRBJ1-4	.	ASSLPQTGGEKLF
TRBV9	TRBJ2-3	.	ASSGLEGGGTDTQY
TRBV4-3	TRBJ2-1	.	ASSLSGGVYNEQF
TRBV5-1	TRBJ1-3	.	ASRQNGGGNTIY
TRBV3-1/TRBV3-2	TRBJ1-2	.	ASSQGMKGPFYGYT
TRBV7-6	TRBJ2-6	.	ASSSSGSGAGANVLT
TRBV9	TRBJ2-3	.	ASSVDGASVVDTQY
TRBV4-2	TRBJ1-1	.	ASSQEVAGVGTEAF
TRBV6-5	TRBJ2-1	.	ASRRTGNEQF
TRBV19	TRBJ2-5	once	ASGQGSEETQY
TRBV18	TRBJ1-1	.	ASSHKDRVKTEAF
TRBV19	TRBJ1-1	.	ASSRQGSTEAF
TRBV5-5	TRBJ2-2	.	ASSLRPGINTGELF
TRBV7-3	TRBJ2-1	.	ASSLTAGGNEQF
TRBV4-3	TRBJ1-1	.	ASSQDRLFPLEAF
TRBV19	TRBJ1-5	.	ASSLNAGDNQPQH
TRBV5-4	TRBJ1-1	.	ASSLGGTNTEAF
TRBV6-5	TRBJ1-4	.	ASSQTGVWEKLF
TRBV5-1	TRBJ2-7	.	ASSPGLTTQDGEQY
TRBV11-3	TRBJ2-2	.	ASSEDSRTNTGELF
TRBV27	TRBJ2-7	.	ASSLGTGRGSYEQY
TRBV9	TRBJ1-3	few	ASSTGQGIGNTIY
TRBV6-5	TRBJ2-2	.	ASRQVNVNTGELF
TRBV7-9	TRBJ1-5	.	ASSLQGGNQPQH